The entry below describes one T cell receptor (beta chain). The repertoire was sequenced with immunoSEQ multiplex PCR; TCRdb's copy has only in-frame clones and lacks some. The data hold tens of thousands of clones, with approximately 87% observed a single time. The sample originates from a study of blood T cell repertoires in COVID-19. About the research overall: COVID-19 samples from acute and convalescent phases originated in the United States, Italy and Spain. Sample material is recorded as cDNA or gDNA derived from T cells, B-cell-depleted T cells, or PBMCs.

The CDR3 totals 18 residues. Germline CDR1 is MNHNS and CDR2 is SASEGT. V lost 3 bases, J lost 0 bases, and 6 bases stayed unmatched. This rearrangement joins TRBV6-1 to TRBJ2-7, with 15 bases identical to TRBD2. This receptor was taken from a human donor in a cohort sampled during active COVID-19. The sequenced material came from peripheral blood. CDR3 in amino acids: CASSDGTSGGPSSYEQYF. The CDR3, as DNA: TGTGCCAGCAGTGACGGGACTAGCGGGGGGCCCAGCTCCTACGAGCAGTACTTC.